This T cell receptor (beta chain) was identified during a study of T cell repertoires in cytomegalovirus infection. Whole-study findings and limits: Cumulative frequency of public TCR beta families picked out carriers of CMV plus the relevant HLA.

This clonotype was detected only a few times. What it recognizes is unknown. CDR1 SEHNR and CDR2 FQNEAQ come from the germline V gene (reference sequence). V was shortened by 4 bases and J by 6 bases, with 9 bases between the two germline ends. The CDR3 has 13 residues. From the reads, TCRdb called clonotypes with MiXCR, one entry per CDR3 protein. The sample shows around 900,000 distinct CDR3 sequences, around 30% of them seen only once. The receptor's source is a human donor in good health (CMV status not recorded). Some clones in this sample may be carry-over from other donors' samples. The chain uses TRBV7-9 and TRBJ2-2; D is possibly TRBD1 (6 bases). The material was cultured CD8+ T cells from PBMCs, obtained from culture after CMV antigen stimulation. The CDR3 coding sequence is TGTGCCAGCAGCTCGGACAGTCCCGGGGAGCTGTTTTTT. It specifies CASSSDSPGELFF.